This is a list of T cell receptor beta chains from one sample in a study of T-cell reconstitution after alpha-beta-depleted transplantation in children. In TCRdb, the PCR reads were re-called with MiXCR into one record per CDR3 protein. This table holds tens of thousands of distinct CDR3 sequences, 40% to 65% found once. Specimen: peripheral blood, collected before TCRalphabeta/CD19-depleted stem cell transplant. These receptors originate from a boy in the first two years of life with SCID, due to receive a stem cell transplant. Both conserved end residues are part of each CDR3. A D gene is named only where the DNA matches it firmly. Rows may omit the clone size; those that give it use once, few, many or a size class.

V gene: TRBV7-2
D gene: .
J gene: TRBJ1-5
clone size: .
CDR3 DNA: TGTGCCAGCAGCACCAGAGGGGCCGGGAGCAATCAGCCCCAGCATTTT
CDR3 protein: CASSTRGAGSNQPQHF

V gene: TRBV20-1
D gene: TRBD1
J gene: TRBJ2-7
clone size: .
CDR3 DNA: TGCAGTGCTAGAGAGACAGGGGCTTCCTACGAGCAGTACTTC
CDR3 protein: CSARETGASYEQYF

V gene: TRBV11-1
D gene: TRBD2
J gene: TRBJ2-5
clone size: many
CDR3 DNA: TGTGCCAGCAGCTTCTACAGAGAGCGGGGGAACCGCCAAGAGACCCAGTACTTC
CDR3 protein: CASSFYRERGNRQETQYF

V gene: TRBV7-2
D gene: TRBD2
J gene: TRBJ2-3
clone size: .
CDR3 DNA: TGTGCCAGCAGCTTTGGACTAGCGGGTGGAGATACGCAGTATTTT
CDR3 protein: CASSFGLAGGDTQYF

V gene: TRBV4-2
D gene: TRBD2
J gene: TRBJ2-1
clone size: few
CDR3 DNA: TGTGCCAGCAGCTCCTCGGGGAGCGGGGACTACAATGAGCAGTTCTTC
CDR3 protein: CASSSSGSGDYNEQFF

V gene: TRBV7-2
D gene: TRBD1
J gene: TRBJ2-7
clone size: .
CDR3 DNA: TGTGCCAGCAGCTTAGCGGTCAGTCGTAGGGTACAGGGGCTTACCTACGAGCAGTACTTC
CDR3 protein: CASSLAVSRRVQGLTYEQYF

V gene: TRBV19
D gene: .
J gene: TRBJ2-1
clone size: .
CDR3 DNA: TGTGCCAGTAGTGACCATTCCTACAATGAGCAGTTCTTC
CDR3 protein: CASSDHSYNEQFF

V gene: TRBV7-4
D gene: .
J gene: TRBJ1-5
clone size: .
CDR3 DNA: TGTGCCAGCAGCGGGAATCAGCCCCAGCATTTT
CDR3 protein: CASSGNQPQHF

V gene: TRBV28
D gene: .
J gene: TRBJ2-1
clone size: many
CDR3 DNA: TGTGCCAGCAGTTTGAGTCAGGGGACCTACAATGAGCAGTTCTTC
CDR3 protein: CASSLSQGTYNEQFF

V gene: TRBV6-2/TRBV6-3
D gene: .
J gene: TRBJ2-5
clone size: .
CDR3 DNA: TGTGCCAGCAGTTACTCAGAAGCGGTGGAGACCCAGTACTTC
CDR3 protein: CASSYSEAVETQYF

V gene: TRBV5-5
D gene: .
J gene: TRBJ1-6
clone size: .
CDR3 DNA: TGTGCCAGCACCATGCGATCAGGGGCTGCCTATAATTCACCCCTCCACTTT
CDR3 protein: CASTMRSGAAYNSPLHF

V gene: TRBV7-2
D gene: .
J gene: TRBJ1-4
clone size: few
CDR3 DNA: TGTGCCAGCTCCCTCTCCCGGGAACTGTTTTTT
CDR3 protein: CASSLSRELFF